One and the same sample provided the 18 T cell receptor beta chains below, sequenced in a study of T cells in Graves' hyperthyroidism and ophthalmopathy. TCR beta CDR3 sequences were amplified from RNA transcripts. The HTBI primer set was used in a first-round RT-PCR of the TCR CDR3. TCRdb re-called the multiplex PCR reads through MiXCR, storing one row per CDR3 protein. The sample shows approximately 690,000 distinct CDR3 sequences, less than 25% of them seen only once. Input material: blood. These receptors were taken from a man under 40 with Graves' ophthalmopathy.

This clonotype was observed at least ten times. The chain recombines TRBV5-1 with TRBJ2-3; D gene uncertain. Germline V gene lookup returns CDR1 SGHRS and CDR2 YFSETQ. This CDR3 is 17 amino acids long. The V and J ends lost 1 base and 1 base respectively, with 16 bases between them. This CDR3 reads CASSLSEVHPGTDTQYF. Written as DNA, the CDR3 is TGCGCCAGCAGCTTGTCCGAGGTCCACCCTGGCACAGATACGCAGTATTTT.

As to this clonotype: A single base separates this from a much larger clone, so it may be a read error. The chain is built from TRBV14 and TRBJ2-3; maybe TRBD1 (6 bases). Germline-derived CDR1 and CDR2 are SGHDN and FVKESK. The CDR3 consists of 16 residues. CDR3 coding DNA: TGTGCCGGCAGCCAAGATCAGGGGTCCGGGCGAGATACGCAGTATTTT. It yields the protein CAGSQDQGSGRDTQYF. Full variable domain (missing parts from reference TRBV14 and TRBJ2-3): EAGVTQFPSHSVIEKGQTVTLRCDPISGHDNLYWYRRVMGKEIKFLLHFVKESKQDESGMPNNRFLAERTGGTYSTLKVQPAELEDSGVYFCAGSQDQGSGRDTQYFGPGTRLTVL.

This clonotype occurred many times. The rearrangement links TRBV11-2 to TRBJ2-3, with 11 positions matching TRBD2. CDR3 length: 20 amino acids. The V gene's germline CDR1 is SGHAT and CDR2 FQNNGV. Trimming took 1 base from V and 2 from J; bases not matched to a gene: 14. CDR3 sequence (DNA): TGTGCCAGCAGCTTAGTAGGGCTAGCGGGAGGTATACGGGCCACAGATACGCAGTATTTT. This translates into CASSLVGLAGGIRATDTQYF.

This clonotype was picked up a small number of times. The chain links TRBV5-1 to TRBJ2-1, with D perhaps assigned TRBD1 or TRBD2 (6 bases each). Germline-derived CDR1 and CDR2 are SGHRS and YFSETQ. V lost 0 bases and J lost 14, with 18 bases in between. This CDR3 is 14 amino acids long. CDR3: CASSLDGGAGPEFF. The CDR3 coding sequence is TGCGCCAGCAGCTTGGATGGGGGCGCGGGACCAGAGTTCTTC.

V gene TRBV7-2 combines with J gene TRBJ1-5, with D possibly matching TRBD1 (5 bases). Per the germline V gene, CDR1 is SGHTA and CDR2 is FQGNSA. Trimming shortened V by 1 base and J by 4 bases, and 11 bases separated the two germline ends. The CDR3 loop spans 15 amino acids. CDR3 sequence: CASSLVSGQNQPQHF. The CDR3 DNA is TGTGCCAGCAGCTTAGTATCAGGACAAAATCAGCCCCAGCATTTT.

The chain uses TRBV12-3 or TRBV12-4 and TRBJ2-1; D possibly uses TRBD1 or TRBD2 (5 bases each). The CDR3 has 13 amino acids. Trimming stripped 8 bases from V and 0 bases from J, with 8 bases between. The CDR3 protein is CASGGSSYNEQFF. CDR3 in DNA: TGTGCCAGCGGGGGAAGCTCCTACAATGAGCAGTTCTTC.

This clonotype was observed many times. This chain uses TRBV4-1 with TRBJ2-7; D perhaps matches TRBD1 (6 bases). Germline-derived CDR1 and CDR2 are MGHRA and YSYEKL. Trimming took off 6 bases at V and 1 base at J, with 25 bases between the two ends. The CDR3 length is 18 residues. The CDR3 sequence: CASSPKSYRQGRSYEQYF. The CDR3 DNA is TGCGCCAGCAGTCCAAAATCATACAGGCAGGGGCGTTCCTACGAGCAGTACTTC.

The CDR3 DNA reads TGTGCCAGCAGGAAGGACAGCTACGAGCAGTACTTC. Amino acid sequence: CASRKDSYEQYF. The chain links TRBV2 to TRBJ2-7, with a weak D call TRBD1 (6 bases). Trimming removed 6 bases at V and 3 bases at J, with 9 bases between. Germline CDR1 is SNHLY and CDR2 is FYNNEI. CDR3 size: 12 residues.

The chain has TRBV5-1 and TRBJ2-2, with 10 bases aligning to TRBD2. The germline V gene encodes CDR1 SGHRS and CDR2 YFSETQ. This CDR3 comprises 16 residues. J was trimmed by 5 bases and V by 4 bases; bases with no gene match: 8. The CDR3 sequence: CASSALAGGLTGELFF. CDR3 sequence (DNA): TGCGCCAGCAGCGCCTTAGCGGGAGGTCTAACCGGGGAGCTGTTTTTT.

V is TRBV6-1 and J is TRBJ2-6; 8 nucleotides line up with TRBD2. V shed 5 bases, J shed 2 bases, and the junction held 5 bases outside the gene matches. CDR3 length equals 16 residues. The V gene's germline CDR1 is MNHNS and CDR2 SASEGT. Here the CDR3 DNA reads TGTGCCAGCAGTCCCTTTAGCGGGACTGGGGCCAACGTCCTGACTTTC. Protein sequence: CASSPFSGTGANVLTF.

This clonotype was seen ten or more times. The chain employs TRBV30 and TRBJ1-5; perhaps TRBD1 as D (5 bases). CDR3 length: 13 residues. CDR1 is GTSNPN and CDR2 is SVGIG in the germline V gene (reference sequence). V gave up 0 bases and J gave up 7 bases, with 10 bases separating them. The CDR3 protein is CAWSVLGEQPQHF. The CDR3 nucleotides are TGTGCCTGGAGTGTTCTAGGGGAACAGCCCCAGCATTTT.

The CDR3 DNA sequence: TGTGCCAGCAGCCGGGAGGGACAGGGAAACAATCAGCCCCAGCATTTT. Protein product: CASSREGQGNNQPQHF. The chain couples TRBV28 to TRBJ1-5; 9 bases are a match to TRBD1. Germline V gene lookup returns CDR1 MDHEN and CDR2 SYDVKM. The trim removed 6 bases at V and 3 bases at J, leaving 9 bases unmatched. The CDR3 consists of 16 residues.

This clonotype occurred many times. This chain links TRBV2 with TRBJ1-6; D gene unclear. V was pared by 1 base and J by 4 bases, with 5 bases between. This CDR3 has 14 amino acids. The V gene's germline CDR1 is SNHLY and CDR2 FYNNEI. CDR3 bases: TGTGCCAGCAGTGAAGGCGCTTATAATTCACCCCTCCACTTT. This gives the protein CASSEGAYNSPLHF.

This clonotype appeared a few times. CDR3 amino acids: CASSLTGASGANVLTF. CDR3 bases: TGTGCCAGCAGTTTAACAGGCGCTTCTGGGGCCAACGTCCTGACTTTC. This chain uses TRBV28 with TRBJ2-6; TRBD1 might be the D (5 bases). Trimming removed 2 bases from V and 1 base from J, with 9 bases in between. This CDR3 contains 16 residues. Germline assignment: CDR1 MDHEN and CDR2 SYDVKM.

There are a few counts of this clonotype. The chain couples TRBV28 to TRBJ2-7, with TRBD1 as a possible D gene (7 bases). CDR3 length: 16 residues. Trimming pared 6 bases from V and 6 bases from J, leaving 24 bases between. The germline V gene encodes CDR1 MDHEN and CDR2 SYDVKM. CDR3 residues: CASRFGRDSPFFEQYF. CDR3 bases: TGTGCCAGCAGATTTGGGCGGGACAGCCCTTTTTTCGAGCAGTACTTC.

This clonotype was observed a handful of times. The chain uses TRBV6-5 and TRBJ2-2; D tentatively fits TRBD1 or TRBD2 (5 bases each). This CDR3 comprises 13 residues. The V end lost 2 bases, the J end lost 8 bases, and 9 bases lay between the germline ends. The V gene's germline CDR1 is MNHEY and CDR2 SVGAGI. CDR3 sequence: CASSYSWGGELFF. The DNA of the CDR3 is TGTGCCAGCAGTTACAGCTGGGGGGGGGAGCTGTTTTTT.

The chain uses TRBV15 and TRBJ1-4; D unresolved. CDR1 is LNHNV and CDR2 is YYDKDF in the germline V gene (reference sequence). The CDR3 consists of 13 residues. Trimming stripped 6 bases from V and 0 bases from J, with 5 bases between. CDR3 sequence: CATRAATNEKLFF. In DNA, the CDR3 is TGTGCCACCAGAGCTGCAACTAATGAAAAACTGTTTTTT. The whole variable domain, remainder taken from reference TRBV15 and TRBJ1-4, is DAMVIQNPRYQVTQFGKPVTLSCSQTLNHNVMYWYQQKSSQAPKLLFHYYDKDFNNEADTPDNFQSRRPNTSFCFLDIRSPGLGDTAMYLCATRAATNEKLFFGSGTQLSVL.

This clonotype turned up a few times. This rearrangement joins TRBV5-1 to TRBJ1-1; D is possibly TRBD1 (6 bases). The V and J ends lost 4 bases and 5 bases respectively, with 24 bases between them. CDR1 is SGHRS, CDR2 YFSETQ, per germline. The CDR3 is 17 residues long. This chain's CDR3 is CASSPGLGGGESTEAFF. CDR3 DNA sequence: TGCGCCAGCAGCCCGGGTCTGGGGGGCGGTGAGTCGACTGAAGCTTTCTTT.